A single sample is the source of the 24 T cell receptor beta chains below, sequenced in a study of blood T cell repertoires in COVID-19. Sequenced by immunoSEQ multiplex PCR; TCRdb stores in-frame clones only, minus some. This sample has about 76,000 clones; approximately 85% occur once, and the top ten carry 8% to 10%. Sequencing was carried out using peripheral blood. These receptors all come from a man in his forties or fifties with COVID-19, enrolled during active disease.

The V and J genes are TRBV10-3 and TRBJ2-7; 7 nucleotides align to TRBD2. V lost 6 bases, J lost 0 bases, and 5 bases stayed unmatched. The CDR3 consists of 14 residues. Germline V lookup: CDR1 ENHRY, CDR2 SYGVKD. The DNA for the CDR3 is TGTGCCATCAGATTCCGGGACTACTCCTACGAGCAGTACTTC. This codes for CAIRFRDYSYEQYF.

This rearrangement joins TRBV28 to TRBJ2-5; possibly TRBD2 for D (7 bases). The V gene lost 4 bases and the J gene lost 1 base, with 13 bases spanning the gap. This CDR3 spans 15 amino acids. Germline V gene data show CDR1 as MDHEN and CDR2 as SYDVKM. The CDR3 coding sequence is TGTGCCAGCAGTTCGGCGGGGGCTGTCCAAGAGACCCAGTACTTC. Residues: CASSSAGAVQETQYF.

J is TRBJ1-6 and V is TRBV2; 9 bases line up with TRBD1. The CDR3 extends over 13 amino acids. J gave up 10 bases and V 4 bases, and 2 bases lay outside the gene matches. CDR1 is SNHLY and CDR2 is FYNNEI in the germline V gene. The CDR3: CASSGQGGSPLHF. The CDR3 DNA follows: TGTGCCAGCAGTGGACAGGGGGGATCACCCCTCCACTTT.

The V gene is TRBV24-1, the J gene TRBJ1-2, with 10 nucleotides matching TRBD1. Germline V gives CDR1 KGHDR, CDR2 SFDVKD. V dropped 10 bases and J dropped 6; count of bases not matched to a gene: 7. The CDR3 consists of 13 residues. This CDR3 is CATSVTGGNGYTF. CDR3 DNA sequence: TGTGCCACTTCCGTGACAGGGGGCAATGGCTACACCTTC.

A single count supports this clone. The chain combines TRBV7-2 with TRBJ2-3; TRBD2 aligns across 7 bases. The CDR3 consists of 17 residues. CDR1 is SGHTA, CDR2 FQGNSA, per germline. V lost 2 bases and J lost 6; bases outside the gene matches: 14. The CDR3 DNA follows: TGTGCCAGCAGCTTAAGGGCTAGCGGCGCCCTCAGGGATACGCAGTATTTT. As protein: CASSLRASGALRDTQYF.

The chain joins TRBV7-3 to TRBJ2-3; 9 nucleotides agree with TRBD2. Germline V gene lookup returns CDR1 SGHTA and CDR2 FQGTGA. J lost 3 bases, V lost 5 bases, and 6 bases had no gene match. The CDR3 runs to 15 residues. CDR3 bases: TGTGCCAGCAGCCGCGGGAGGGCCGGAACAGATACGCAGTATTTT. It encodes CASSRGRAGTDTQYF.

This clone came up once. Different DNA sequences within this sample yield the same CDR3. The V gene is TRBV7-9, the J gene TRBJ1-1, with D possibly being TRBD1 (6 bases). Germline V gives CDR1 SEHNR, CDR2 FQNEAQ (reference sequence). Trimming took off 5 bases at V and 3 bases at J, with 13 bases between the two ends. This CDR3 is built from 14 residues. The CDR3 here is CASSLTGTDTEAFF. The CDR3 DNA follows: TGTGCCAGCAGCCTGACAGGAACGGACACTGAAGCTTTCTTT. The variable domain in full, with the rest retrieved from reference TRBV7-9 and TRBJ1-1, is DTGVSQNPRHKITKRGQNVTFRCDPISEHNRLYWYRQTLGQGPEFLTYFQNEAQLEKSRLLSDRFSAERPKGSFSTLEIQRTEQGDSAMYLCASSLTGTDTEAFFGQGTRLTVV.

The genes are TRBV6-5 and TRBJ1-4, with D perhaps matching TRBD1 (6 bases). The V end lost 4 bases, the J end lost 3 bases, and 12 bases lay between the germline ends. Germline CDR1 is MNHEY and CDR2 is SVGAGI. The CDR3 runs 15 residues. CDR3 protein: CASSSSGAANEKLFF. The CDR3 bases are TGTGCCAGCAGTTCCTCAGGGGCGGCTAATGAAAAACTGTTTTTT.

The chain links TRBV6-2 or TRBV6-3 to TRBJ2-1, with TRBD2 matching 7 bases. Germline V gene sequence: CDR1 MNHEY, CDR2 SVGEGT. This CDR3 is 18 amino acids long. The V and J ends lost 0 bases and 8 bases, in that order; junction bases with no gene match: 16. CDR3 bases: TGTGCCAGCAGTTACTCCCTCCTCACTAGCGTAGATATGGATGAGCAGTTCTTC. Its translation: CASSYSLLTSVDMDEQFF.

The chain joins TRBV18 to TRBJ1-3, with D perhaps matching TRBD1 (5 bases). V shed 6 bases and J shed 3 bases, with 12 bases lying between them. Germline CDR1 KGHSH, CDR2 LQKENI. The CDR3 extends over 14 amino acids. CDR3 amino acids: CASSPDRDGNTIYF. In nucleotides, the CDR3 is TGTGCCAGCTCGCCTGACAGAGATGGAAACACCATATATTTT.

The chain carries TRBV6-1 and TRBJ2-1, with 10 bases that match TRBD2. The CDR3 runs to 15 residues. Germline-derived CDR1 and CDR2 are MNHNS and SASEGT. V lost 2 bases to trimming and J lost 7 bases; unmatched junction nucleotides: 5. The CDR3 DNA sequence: TGTGCCAGCAGTGAAATTGGGACTAGCGAAAATGAGCAGTTCTTC. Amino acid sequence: CASSEIGTSENEQFF.

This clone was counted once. CDR3 in amino acids: CASSLEVYSPLHF. The CDR3 nucleotides are TGTGCCAGCAGCTTGGAGGTTTATTCACCCCTCCACTTT. The chain links TRBV7-2 to TRBJ1-6; D gene unclear. The CDR3 contains 13 residues. Trimming took off 3 bases at V and 8 bases at J, with 8 bases between the two ends. Germline CDR1 SGHTA, CDR2 FQGNSA.

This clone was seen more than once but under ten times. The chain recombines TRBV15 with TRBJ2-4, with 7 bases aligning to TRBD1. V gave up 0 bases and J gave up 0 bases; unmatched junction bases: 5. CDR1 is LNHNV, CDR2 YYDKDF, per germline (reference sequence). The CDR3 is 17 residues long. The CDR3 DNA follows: TGTGCCACCAGCAGAGAAGGGACAGCTCTAGCCAAAAACATTCAGTACTTC. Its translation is CATSREGTALAKNIQYF.

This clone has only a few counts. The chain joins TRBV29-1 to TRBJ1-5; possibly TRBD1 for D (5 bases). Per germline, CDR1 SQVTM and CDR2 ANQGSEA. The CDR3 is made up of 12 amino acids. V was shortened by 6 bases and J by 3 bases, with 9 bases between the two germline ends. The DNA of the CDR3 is TGCAGCGTGGGGGACTTCAATCAGCCCCAGCATTTT. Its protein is CSVGDFNQPQHF.

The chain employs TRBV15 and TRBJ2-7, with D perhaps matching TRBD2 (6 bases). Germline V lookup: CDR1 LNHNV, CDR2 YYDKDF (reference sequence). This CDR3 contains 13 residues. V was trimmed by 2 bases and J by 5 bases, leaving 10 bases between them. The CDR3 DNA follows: TGTGCCACCAGCAGATGGGGACTCGACGAGCAGTACTTC. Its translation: CATSRWGLDEQYF.

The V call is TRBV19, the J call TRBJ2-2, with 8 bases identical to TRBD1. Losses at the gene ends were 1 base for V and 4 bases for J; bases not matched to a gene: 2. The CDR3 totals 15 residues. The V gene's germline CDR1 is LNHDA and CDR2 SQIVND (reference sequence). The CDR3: CASSIAGQVTGELFF. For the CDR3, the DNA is TGTGCCAGTAGTATAGCGGGACAGGTCACCGGGGAGCTGTTTTTT. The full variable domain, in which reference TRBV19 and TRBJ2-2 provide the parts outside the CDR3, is DGGITQSPKYLFRKEGQNVTLSCEQNLNHDAMYWYRQDPGQGLRLIYYSQIVNDFQKGDIAEGYSVSREKKESFPLTVTSAQKNPTAFYLCASSIAGQVTGELFFGEGSRLTVL.

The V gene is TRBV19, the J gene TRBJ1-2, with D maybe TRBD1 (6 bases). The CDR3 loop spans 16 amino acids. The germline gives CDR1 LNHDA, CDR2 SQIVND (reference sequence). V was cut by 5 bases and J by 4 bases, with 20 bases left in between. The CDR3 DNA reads TGTGCCAGTAGTCGGAGAACTCAGGGGTTTCGCTATGGCTACACCTTC. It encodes CASSRRTQGFRYGYTF.

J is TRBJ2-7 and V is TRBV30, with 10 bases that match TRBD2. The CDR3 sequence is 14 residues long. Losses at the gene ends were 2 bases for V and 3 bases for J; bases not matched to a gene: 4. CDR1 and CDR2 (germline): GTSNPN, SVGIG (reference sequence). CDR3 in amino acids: CAWSILAGVYEQYF. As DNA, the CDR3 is TGTGCCTGGAGTATTCTAGCGGGAGTCTACGAGCAGTACTTC.

CDR3 sequence: CASTQGRGREQYF. The CDR3 DNA sequence: TGTGCCAGCACGCAGGGGAGAGGGCGGGAGCAGTACTTC. The chain combines TRBV6-5 with TRBJ2-7, with TRBD1 as a possible D gene (6 bases). CDR3 length: 13 residues. Germline CDR1 and CDR2: MNHEY and SVGAGI. The V end lost 7 bases, the J end lost 7 bases, and 17 bases lay between the germline ends.

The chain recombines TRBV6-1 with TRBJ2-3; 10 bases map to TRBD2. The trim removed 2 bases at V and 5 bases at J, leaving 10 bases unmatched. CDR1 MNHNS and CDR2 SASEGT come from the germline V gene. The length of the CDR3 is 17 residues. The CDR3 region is CASSEWGLARSVDTQYF. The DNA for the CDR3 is TGTGCCAGCAGTGAATGGGGACTAGCGAGATCGGTAGATACGCAGTATTTT.

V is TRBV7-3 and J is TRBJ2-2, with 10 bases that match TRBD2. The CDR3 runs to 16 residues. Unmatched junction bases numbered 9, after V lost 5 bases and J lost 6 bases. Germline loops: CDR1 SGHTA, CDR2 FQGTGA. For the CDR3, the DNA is TGTGCCAGCAGCCCATCTCTAGCGGGAGTGTCCGGGGAGCTGTTTTTT. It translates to CASSPSLAGVSGELFF.

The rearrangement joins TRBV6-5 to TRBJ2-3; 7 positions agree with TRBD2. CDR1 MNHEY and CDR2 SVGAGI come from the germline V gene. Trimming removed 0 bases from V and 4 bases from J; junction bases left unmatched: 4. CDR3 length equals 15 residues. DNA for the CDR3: TGTGCCAGCAGTTACTCGATGGGGGGGGCAGATACGCAGTATTTT. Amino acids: CASSYSMGGADTQYF.

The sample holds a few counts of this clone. The CDR3 nucleotides are TGTGCCAGCAGCTCGGGTCCTAGCAATCAGCCCCAGCATTTT. It is translated as CASSSGPSNQPQHF. The chain combines TRBV5-5 with TRBJ1-5, with D hard to call. The CDR3 has 14 amino acids. Trimming left V 3 bases short and J 0 bases short, with 7 bases between. Looked up from germline, CDR1 is SGHKS and CDR2 is YYEKEE (reference sequence).

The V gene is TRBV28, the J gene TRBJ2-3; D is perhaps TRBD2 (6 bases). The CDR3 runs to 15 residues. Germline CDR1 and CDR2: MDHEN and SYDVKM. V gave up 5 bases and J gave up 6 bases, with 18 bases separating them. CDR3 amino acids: CASSQPLAVRDTQYF. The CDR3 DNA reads TGTGCCAGCAGTCAGCCTTTAGCGGTTCGGGATACGCAGTATTTT.